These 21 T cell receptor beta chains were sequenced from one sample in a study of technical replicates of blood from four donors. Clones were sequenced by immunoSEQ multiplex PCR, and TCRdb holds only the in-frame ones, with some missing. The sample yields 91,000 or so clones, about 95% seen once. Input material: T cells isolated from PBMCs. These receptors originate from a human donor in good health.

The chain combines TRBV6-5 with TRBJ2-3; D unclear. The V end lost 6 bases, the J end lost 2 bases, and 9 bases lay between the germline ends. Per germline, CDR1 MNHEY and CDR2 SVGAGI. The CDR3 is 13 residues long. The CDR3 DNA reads TGTGCCAGCAGGACAACCTCCACAGATACGCAGTATTTT. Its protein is CASRTTSTDTQYF.

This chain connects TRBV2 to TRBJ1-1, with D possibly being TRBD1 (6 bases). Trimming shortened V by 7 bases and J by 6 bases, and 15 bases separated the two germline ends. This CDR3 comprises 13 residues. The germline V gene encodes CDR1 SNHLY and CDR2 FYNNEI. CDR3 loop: CASTPLGAAEAFF. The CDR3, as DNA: TGTGCCAGCACCCCCCTGGGGGCGGCTGAAGCTTTCTTT.

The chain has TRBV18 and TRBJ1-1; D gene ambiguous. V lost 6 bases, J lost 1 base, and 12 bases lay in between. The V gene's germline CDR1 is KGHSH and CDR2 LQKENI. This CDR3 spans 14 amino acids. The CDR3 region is CASSRTSGNTEAFF. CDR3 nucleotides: TGTGCCAGCTCTCGTACAAGTGGGAACACTGAAGCTTTCTTT.

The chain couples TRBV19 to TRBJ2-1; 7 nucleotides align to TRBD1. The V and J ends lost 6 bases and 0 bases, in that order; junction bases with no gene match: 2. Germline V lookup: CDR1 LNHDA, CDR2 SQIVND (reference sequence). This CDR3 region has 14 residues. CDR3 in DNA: TGTGCCAGTAGGGACAGGAGCTCCTACAATGAGCAGTTCTTC. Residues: CASRDRSSYNEQFF.

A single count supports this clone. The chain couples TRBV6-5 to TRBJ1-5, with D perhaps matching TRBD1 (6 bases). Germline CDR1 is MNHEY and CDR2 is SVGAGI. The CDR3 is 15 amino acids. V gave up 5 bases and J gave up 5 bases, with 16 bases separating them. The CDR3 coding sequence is TGTGCCAGCAGTCCCCATGGGGGGGGCGATCAGCCCCAGCATTTT. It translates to CASSPHGGGDQPQHF.

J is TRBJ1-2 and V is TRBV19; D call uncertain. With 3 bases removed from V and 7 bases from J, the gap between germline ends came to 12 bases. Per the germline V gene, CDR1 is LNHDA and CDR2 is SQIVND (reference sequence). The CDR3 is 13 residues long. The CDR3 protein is CASSIVGEGGYTF. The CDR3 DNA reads TGTGCCAGTAGTATCGTAGGCGAGGGTGGCTACACCTTC.

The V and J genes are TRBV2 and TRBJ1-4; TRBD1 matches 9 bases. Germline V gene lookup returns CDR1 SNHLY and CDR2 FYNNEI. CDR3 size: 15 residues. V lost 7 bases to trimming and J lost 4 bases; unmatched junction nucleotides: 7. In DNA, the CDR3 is TGTGCCAGCAATGATGGACAGGGGTATAATGAAAAACTGTTTTTT. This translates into CASNDGQGYNEKLFF.

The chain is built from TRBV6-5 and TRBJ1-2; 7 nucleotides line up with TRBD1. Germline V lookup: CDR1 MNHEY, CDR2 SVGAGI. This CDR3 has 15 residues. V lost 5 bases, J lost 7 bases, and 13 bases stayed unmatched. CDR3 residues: CASSPSGGYSSGYTF. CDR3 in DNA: TGTGCCAGCAGTCCTTCAGGGGGGTACTCGTCTGGCTACACCTTC.

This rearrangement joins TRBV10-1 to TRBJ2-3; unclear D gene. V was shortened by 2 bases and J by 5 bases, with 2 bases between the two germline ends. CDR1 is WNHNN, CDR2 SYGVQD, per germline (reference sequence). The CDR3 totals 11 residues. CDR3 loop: CASSELDTQYF. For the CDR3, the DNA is TGCGCCAGCAGTGAGCTAGATACGCAGTATTTT.

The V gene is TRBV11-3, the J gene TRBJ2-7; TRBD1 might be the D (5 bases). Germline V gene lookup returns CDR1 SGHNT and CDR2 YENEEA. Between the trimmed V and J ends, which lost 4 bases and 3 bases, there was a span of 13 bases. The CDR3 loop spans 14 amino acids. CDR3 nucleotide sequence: TGTGCCAGCAGCTCCCAGGGTAAGAGCTACGAGCAGTACTTC. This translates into CASSSQGKSYEQYF.

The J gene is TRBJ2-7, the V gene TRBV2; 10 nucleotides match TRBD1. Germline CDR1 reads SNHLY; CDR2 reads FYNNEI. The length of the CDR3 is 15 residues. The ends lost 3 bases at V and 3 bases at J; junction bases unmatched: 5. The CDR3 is CASSEWDRGFYEQYF. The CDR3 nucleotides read TGTGCCAGCAGTGAGTGGGACAGGGGTTTCTACGAGCAGTACTTC.

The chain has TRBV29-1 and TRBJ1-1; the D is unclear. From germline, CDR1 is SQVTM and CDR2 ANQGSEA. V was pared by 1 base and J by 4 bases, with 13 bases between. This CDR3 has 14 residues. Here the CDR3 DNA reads TGCAGCGTTGAAGCGCAGTTTCTTGTCACTGAAGCTTTCTTT. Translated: CSVEAQFLVTEAFF.

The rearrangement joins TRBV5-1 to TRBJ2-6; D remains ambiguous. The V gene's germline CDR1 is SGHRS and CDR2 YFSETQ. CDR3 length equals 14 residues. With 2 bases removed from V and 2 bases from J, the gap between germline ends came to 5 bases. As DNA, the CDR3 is TGCGCCAGCAGCTTCTTCCCTGGGGCCAACGTCCTGACTTTC. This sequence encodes CASSFFPGANVLTF.

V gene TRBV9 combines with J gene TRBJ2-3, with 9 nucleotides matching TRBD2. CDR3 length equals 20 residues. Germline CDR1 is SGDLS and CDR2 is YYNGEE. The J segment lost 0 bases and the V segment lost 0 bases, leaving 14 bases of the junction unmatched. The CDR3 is CASSVAASGVWALSTDTQYF. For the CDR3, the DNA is TGTGCCAGCAGCGTAGCCGCTAGCGGGGTGTGGGCACTTAGCACAGATACGCAGTATTTT.

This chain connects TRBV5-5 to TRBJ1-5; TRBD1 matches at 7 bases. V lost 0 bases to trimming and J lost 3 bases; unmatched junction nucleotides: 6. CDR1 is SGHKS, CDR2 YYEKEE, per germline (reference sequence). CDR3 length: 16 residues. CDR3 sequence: CASSLAYRGLNQPQHF. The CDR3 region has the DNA TGTGCCAGCAGCTTGGCCTACAGGGGTCTCAATCAGCCCCAGCATTTT.

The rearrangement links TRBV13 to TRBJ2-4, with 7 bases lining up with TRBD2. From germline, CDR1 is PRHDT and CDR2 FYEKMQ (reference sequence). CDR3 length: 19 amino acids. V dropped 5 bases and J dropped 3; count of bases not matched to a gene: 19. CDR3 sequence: CASSRASGEAAGNKNIQYF. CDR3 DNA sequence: TGTGCCAGCAGCCGCGCATCAGGAGAGGCAGCGGGGAACAAAAACATTCAGTACTTC.

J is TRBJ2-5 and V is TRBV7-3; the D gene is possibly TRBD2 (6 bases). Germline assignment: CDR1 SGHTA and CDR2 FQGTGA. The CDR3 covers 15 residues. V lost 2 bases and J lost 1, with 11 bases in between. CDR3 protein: CASSLFGGFQETQYF. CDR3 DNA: TGTGCCAGCAGCTTATTCGGAGGGTTCCAAGAGACCCAGTACTTC.

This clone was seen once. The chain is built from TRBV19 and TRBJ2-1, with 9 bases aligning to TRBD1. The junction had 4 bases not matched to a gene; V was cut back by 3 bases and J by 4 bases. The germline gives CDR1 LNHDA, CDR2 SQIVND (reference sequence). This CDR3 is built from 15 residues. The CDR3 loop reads CASSIGTGRYNEQFF. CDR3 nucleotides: TGTGCCAGTAGTATCGGGACAGGGAGATACAATGAGCAGTTCTTC.

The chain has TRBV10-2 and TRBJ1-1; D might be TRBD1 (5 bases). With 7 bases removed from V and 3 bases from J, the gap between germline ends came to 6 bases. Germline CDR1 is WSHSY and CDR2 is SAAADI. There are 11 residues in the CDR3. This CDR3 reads CASTRDTEAFF. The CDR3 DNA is TGCGCCAGCACCAGGGACACTGAAGCTTTCTTT.

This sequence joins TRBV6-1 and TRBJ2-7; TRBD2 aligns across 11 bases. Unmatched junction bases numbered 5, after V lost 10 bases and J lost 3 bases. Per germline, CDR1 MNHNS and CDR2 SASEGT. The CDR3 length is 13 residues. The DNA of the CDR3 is TGTGCCACCAAGACTAGCGGGATCTACGAGCAGTACTTC. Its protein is CATKTSGIYEQYF.

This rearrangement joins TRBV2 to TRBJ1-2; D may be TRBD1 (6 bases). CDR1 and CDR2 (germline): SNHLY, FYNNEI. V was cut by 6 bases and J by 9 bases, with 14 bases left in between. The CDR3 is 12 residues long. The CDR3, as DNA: TGTGCCAGCAGCCCAGGGGCGGAGCGCTACACCTTC. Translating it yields CASSPGAERYTF.